Described below is a single T cell receptor (beta chain) sequence and its context. The antigen remains undetermined. This sample was included in a study of cytomegalovirus exposure and HLA in healthy donors. Samples came from healthy bone marrow donors. Trimming shortened V by 0 bases and J by 2 bases, and 7 bases separated the two germline ends. The CDR3 has 14 residues. In germline, CDR1 is SEHNR, CDR2 FQNEAQ (reference sequence). 60 Vbeta and 13 Jbeta primers were used in PCR. Sequencing was performed with immunoSEQ multiplex PCR; in TCRdb, only in-frame clones are kept and a portion is missing. The sample table sets out some 120,000 clones. Study results and caveats: As a later analysis showed, a missense DCLRE1C variant was linked to trimming of TCR beta V- and J-genes. Productive status was seen about 87% or about 30% of the time for most TCR beta V segments in an earlier analysis. Immune exposure was documented only through CMV serostatus.

This sequence joins TRBV7-9 and TRBJ2-5; D is undetermined. The TCR originated in a man aged 18 to 29 in good health and CMV-seronegative. Sequenced material: PBMCs. This CDR3 reads CASSLAWRQETQYF. The CDR3, as DNA: TGTGCCAGCAGCTTAGCGTGGCGGCAAGAGACCCAGTACTTC.